Following are 18 T cell receptor beta chains from one sample sequenced in a study of T cells in Graves' hyperthyroidism and ophthalmopathy. It was RNA transcripts that yielded the amplified TCR beta CDR3 regions. First-round RT-PCR with HTBI primers amplified the TCR CDR3 region. MiXCR, run by TCRdb on the multiplex PCR reads, gives a single entry per CDR3 protein. The table has roughly 580,000 distinct CDR3 sequences, under 60% seen once; the top ten hold roughly 8.2%. Sequencing was performed on peripheral blood or thyroid tissue (not recorded which). The receptor set was obtained from a young woman with Graves' hyperthyroidism.

V is TRBV20-1 and J is TRBJ2-2; D uncertain. The CDR3 is 12 residues long. Germline assignment: CDR1 DFQATT and CDR2 SNEGSKA (reference sequence). Trimming shortened V by 0 bases and J by 5 bases, and 4 bases separated the two germline ends. CDR3 coding DNA: TGCAGTGCTAGAGAGTCGACCGGGGAGCTGTTTTTT. Translation: CSARESTGELFF.

This clonotype was seen only a few times. The chain employs TRBV2 and TRBJ2-7; D may be TRBD1 (6 bases). Germline values: CDR1 SNHLY, CDR2 FYNNEI. The CDR3 is 14 residues long. V was pared by 2 bases and J by 2 bases, with 10 bases between. CDR3 loop: CASSENWTAYEQYF. The CDR3 DNA reads as TGTGCCAGCAGTGAAAATTGGACAGCCTACGAGCAGTACTTC. The full variable domain, in which reference TRBV2 and TRBJ2-7 provide the parts outside the CDR3, is EPEVTQTPSHQVTQMGQEVILRCVPISNHLYFYWYRQILGQKVEFLVSFYNNEISEKSEIFDDQFSVERPDGSNFTLKIRSTKLEDSAMYFCASSENWTAYEQYFGPGTRLTVT.

Here the CDR3 DNA reads TGTGCCAGCAGCCAAGCCGGGGCTGGCGAGCAGTACTTC. Protein sequence: CASSQAGAGEQYF. The J gene is TRBJ2-7, the V gene TRBV9; D may correspond to TRBD1 or TRBD2 (5 bases each). CDR1 is SGDLS and CDR2 is YYNGEE in the germline V gene. The CDR3 extends over 13 amino acids. Trimming shortened V by 4 bases and J by 6 bases, and 14 bases separated the two germline ends. The variable domain in full, completed from reference TRBV9 and TRBJ2-7, reads DSGVTQTPKHLITATGQRVTLRCSPRSGDLSVYWYQQSLDQGLQFLIQYYNGEERAKGNILERFSAQQFPDLHSELNLSSLELGDSALYFCASSQAGAGEQYFGPGTRLTVT.

The gene calls are TRBV20-1 and TRBJ1-5; D ambiguous. Germline assignment: CDR1 DFQATT and CDR2 SNEGSKA (reference sequence). CDR3 length: 12 residues. Trimming stripped 2 bases from V and 6 bases from J, with 8 bases between. The DNA of the CDR3 is TGCAGTGCTAGAATCGGGGTTCAGCCCCAGCATTTT. As protein: CSARIGVQPQHF.

The sample holds a few counts of this clonotype. The V and J genes are TRBV7-9 and TRBJ2-7; 11 bases match TRBD2. V gave up 5 bases and J gave up 1 base; unmatched junction bases: 10. Germline values: CDR1 SEHNR, CDR2 FQNEAQ (reference sequence). The CDR3 consists of 17 residues. CDR3 coding DNA: TGTGCCAGCAGCCAAGATTTGGCTAGCGGGAGGTCCTACGAGCAGTACTTC. Residues: CASSQDLASGRSYEQYF.

For this clonotype: This may stem from a read error, because a much larger clone lies one nucleotide away. The chain carries TRBV5-1 and TRBJ1-2; weak D call: TRBD1 (6 bases). Germline-derived CDR1 and CDR2 are SGHRS and YFSETQ. This CDR3 contains 13 residues. Trimming removed 0 bases from V and 8 bases from J, with 11 bases in between. The chain's CDR3 is CASSLEGVEGYTF. Written as DNA, the CDR3 is TGCGCCAGCAGCTTGGAGGGGGTAGAGGGCTACACCTTC. The full variable domain, completed using reference TRBV5-1 and TRBJ1-2, is KAGVTQTPRYLIKTRGQQVTLSCSPISGHRSVSWYQQTPGQGLQFLFEYFSETQRNKGNFPGRFSGRQFSNSRSEMNVSTLELGDSALYLCASSLEGVEGYTFGSGTRLTVV.

This clonotype was seen once. The chain recombines TRBV10-2 with TRBJ1-1; D is perhaps TRBD1 (6 bases). V was shortened by 6 bases and J by 3 bases, with 17 bases between the two germline ends. Per germline, CDR1 WSHSY and CDR2 SAAADI. The CDR3 length is 15 residues. The CDR3 is CASSQIWGADTEAFF. The CDR3 nucleotides read TGCGCCAGCAGCCAAATTTGGGGGGCTGACACTGAAGCTTTCTTT.

Comment on this clonotype: A much bigger clone sits one base away, suggesting this may be a read error. The gene calls are TRBV7-2 and TRBJ2-5; 9 bases match TRBD1. The CDR3 is made up of 14 amino acids. Germline values: CDR1 SGHTA, CDR2 FQGNSA. This chain's CDR3 is CASGHGTGWETQYF. As DNA, the CDR3 is TGCGCCAGCGGCCACGGGACAGGGTGGGAGACCCAGTACTTC. Looking up the rest from reference TRBV7-2 and TRBJ2-5 gives the full variable domain: GAGVSQSPSNKVTEKGKDVELRCDPISGHTALYWYRQSLGQGLEFLIYFQGNSAPDKSGLPSDRFSAERTGGSVSTLTIQRTQQEDSAVYLCASGHGTGWETQYFGPGTRLLVL.

The chain combines TRBV7-9 with TRBJ1-2, with TRBD1 matching 8 bases. Per germline, CDR1 SEHNR and CDR2 FQNEAQ (reference sequence). The V and J ends lost 5 bases and 3 bases, in that order; junction bases with no gene match: 8. The CDR3 covers 15 residues. CDR3 bases: TGTGCCAGCAGCACGACCGCAGGGGGCGACTATGGCTACACCTTC. It is translated as CASSTTAGGDYGYTF.

The genes are TRBV29-1 and TRBJ2-7, with 10 bases fitting TRBD2. This CDR3 is built from 15 residues. V trimming: 0 bases; J trimming: 4 bases; junction bases outside the gene matches: 6. The germline V gene has CDR1 SQVTM and CDR2 ANQGSEA. The CDR3 DNA follows: TGCAGCGTTGAAGATCTGGCTAGCGGGAGTTACGAGCAGTACTTC. Translating it yields CSVEDLASGSYEQYF.

The CDR3 sequence is CASRSVAGGPYF. CDR3 DNA sequence: TGTGCCAGCAGATCTGTAGCGGGAGGGCCTTACTTC. This rearrangement joins TRBV7-2 to TRBJ2-7, with 11 positions matching TRBD2. This CDR3 spans 12 amino acids. Germline CDR1 is SGHTA and CDR2 is FQGNSA. J lost 13 bases, V lost 6 bases, and 8 bases had no gene match.

With regard to this clonotype: The germline gene is not matched at one end of the junction; a read error may be the cause. This rearrangement joins TRBV2 to TRBJ1-1; possibly TRBD1 for D (5 bases). In germline, CDR1 is SNHLY, CDR2 FYNNEI. The CDR3 sequence is 15 residues long. For the CDR3, the DNA is TGTGCCAGCAGTGCACGGGGGGTGGGGAACGCTGAAGCTTTCTTT. Translated, it gives CASSARGVGNAEAFF.

The genes are TRBV9 and TRBJ2-2, with 12 bases matching TRBD2. The CDR3 covers 16 residues. V shed 3 bases and J 5 bases; nucleotides not matched to a gene: 5. The germline gives CDR1 SGDLS, CDR2 YYNGEE. CDR3 DNA: TGTGCCAGCAGCGGGAGACTAGCGGGAGAGACCGGGGAGCTGTTTTTT. Translating it yields CASSGRLAGETGELFF.

Only a few counts were recorded for this clonotype. V usage is TRBV9 and J usage is TRBJ2-7, with D tentatively TRBD1 (5 bases). Trimming took 2 bases from V and 7 from J, leaving 10 bases between them. CDR1 SGDLS and CDR2 YYNGEE come from the germline V gene. There are 12 residues in the CDR3. CDR3 sequence reads: CASSVQGGEQYF. CDR3 bases: TGTGCCAGCAGCGTTCAGGGTGGGGAGCAGTACTTC.

V and J are TRBV20-1 and TRBJ2-7; possible D gene TRBD1, 8 bases. CDR3 length: 14 amino acids. V lost 4 bases and J 2 bases, leaving 15 bases between the germline ends. Looked up from germline, CDR1 is DFQATT and CDR2 is SNEGSKA (reference sequence). CDR3 DNA: TGCAGTGCTAAGCGGGACAGGCGTACCTACGAGCAGTACTTC. Its translation is CSAKRDRRTYEQYF.

This clonotype appeared a few times. The chain is built from TRBV20-1 and TRBJ2-5, with 10 positions matching TRBD2. Trimming at V came to 0 bases and at J to 4 bases, leaving 5 bases not matched to a gene. CDR3 length: 15 residues. Germline V gene sequence: CDR1 DFQATT, CDR2 SNEGSKA (reference sequence). CDR3 DNA sequence: TGCAGTGCTAGAGATCTAGCGGGAGAGAGAGAGACCCAGTACTTC. This encodes CSARDLAGERETQYF.

The V gene is TRBV7-3, the J gene TRBJ2-7; 7 nucleotides align to TRBD1. Per germline, CDR1 SGHTA and CDR2 FQGTGA. The CDR3 has 15 amino acids. J gave up 2 bases and V 1 base, and 5 bases lay outside the gene matches. This chain's CDR3 is CASSLRGQGAYEQYF. The DNA of the CDR3 is TGTGCCAGCAGCTTAAGGGGGCAGGGGGCCTACGAGCAGTACTTC. The whole variable domain, filled in from reference TRBV7-3 and TRBJ2-7, reads GAGVSQTPSNKVTEKGKYVELRCDPISGHTALYWYRQSLGQGPEFLIYFQGTGAADDSGLPNDRFFAVRPEGSVSTLKIQRTERGDSAVYLCASSLRGQGAYEQYFGPGTRLTVT.

This clonotype was counted between two and nine times. V and J are TRBV4-3 and TRBJ1-3, with D uncertain. V dropped 4 bases and J dropped 0 bases, with 4 bases sitting between them. CDR1 is LGHNA and CDR2 is YSLEER in the germline V gene. The CDR3 totals 13 residues. DNA of the CDR3: TGCGCCAGCAGCCGGACCTCTGGAAACACCATATATTTT. Its protein is CASSRTSGNTIYF.